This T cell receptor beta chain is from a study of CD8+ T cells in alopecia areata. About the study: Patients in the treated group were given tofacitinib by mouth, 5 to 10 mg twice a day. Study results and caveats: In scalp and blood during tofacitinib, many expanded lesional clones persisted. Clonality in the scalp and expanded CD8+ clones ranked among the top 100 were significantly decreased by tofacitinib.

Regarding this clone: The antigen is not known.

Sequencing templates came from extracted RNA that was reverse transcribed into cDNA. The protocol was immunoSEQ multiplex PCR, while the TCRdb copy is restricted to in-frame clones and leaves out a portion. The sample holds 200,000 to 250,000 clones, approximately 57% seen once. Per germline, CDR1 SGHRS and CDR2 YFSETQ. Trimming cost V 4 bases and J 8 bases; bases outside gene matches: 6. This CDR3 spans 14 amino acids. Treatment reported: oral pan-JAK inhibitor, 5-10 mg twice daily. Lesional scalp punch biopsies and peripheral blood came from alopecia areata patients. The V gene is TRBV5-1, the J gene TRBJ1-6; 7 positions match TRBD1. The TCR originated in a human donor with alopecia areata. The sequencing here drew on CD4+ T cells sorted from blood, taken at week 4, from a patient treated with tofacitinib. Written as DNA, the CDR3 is TGCGCCAGCAGCGTAGACAGGGAGTATTCACCCCTCCACTTT. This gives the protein CASSVDREYSPLHF.